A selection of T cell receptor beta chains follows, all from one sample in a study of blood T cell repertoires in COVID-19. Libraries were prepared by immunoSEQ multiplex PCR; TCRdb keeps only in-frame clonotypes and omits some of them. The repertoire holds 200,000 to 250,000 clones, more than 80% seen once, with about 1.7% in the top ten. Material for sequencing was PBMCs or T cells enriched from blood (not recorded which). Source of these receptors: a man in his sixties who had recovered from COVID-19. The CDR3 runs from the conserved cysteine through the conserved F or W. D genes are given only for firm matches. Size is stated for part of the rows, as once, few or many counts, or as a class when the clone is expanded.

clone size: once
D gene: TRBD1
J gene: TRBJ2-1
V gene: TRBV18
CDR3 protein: CASSPLGGQVTYNEQFF
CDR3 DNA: TGTGCCAGCTCACCCCTTGGGGGACAGGTAACCTACAATGAGCAGTTCTTC

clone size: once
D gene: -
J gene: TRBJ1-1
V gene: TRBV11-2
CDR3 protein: CASSGEGGRGNTEAFF
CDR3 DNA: TGTGCCAGCAGCGGAGAGGGGGGGCGAGGGAACACTGAAGCTTTCTTT

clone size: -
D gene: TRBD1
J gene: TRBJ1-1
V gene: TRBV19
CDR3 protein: CASSIDRDRNTEAFF
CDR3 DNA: TGTGCCAGTAGTATAGATCGGGACAGGAACACTGAAGCTTTCTTT

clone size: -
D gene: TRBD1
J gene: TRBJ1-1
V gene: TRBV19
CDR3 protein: CASRAPGQGAPRTEAFF
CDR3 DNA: TGTGCCAGTAGAGCCCCGGGACAGGGGGCCCCTAGGACTGAAGCTTTCTTT

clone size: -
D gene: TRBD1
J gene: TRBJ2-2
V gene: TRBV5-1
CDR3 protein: CASSLETGKTGELFF
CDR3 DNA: TGCGCCAGCAGCTTGGAGACAGGGAAGACCGGGGAGCTGTTTTTT

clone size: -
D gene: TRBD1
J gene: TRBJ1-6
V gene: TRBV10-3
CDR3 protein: CATRDRNSPLHF
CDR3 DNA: TGTGCCACCCGGGACAGAAATTCACCCCTCCACTTT

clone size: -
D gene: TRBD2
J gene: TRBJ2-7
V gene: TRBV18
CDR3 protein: CASSGGIGGELYEQYF
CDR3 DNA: TGTGCCAGCTCGGGAGGGATAGGAGGGGAACTCTACGAGCAGTACTTC

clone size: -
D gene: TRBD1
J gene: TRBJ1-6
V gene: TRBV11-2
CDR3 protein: CASSFGQDNSPLHF
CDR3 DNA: TGTGCCAGCAGTTTCGGACAGGATAATTCACCCCTCCACTTT

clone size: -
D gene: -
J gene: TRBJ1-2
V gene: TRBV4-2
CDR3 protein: CASSQAGGYGYTF
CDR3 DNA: TGTGCCAGCAGCCAGGCGGGAGGCTATGGCTACACCTTC

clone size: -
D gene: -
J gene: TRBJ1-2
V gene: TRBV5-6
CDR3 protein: CASTGLRGDSNYGYTF
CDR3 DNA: TGTGCCAGCACCGGTTTGCGGGGGGACTCTAACTATGGCTACACCTTC

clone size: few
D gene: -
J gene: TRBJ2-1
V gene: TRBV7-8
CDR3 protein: CASSLGRLAAIDEQFF
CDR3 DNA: TGTGCCAGCAGCTTGGGTAGGTTAGCGGCGATCGATGAGCAGTTCTTC

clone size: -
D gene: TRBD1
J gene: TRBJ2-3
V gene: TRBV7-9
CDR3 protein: CASSLPGGGTDTQYF
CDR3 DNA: TGTGCCAGCAGCTTACCAGGGGGCGGTACAGATACGCAGTATTTT

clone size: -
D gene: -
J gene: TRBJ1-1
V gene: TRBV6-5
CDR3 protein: CATAENTEAFF
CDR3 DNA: TGTGCCACTGCGGAGAACACTGAAGCTTTCTTT

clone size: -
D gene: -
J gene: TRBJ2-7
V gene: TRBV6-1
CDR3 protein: CASSEGGYEQYF
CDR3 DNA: TGTGCCAGCAGTGAGGGGGGTTACGAGCAGTACTTC

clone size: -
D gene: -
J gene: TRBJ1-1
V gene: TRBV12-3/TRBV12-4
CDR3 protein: CASTGYGNTEAFF
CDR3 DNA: TGTGCCAGCACCGGGTATGGAAACACTGAAGCTTTCTTT

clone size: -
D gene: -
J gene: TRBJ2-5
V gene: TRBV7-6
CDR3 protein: CASSLVRGRETQYF
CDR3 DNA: TGTGCCAGCAGCTTAGTGAGAGGGAGGGAGACCCAGTACTTC

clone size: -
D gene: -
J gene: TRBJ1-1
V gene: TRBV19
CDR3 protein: CASSIDPLQGSTEAFF
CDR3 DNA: TGTGCCAGTAGTATAGATCCCCTACAGGGAAGCACTGAAGCTTTCTTT

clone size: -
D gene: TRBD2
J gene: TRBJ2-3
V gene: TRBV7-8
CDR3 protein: CASSALAGSGGSDTQYF
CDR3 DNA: TGTGCCAGCAGCGCCCTGGCCGGTAGCGGGGGGTCAGATACGCAGTATTTT

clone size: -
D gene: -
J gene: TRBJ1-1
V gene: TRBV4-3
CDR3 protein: CASSQGHRNTEAFF
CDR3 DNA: TGCGCCAGCAGCCAAGGACACAGAAACACTGAAGCTTTCTTT

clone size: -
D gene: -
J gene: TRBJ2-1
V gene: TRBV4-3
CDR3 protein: CASSQDLTSQVVQFF
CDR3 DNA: TGCGCCAGCAGCCAAGATTTGACATCCCAAGTGGTCCAGTTCTTC

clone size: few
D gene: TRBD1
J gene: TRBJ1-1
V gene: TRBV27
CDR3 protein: CASRKTGGAGTEAFF
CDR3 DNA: TGTGCCAGCAGAAAAACAGGGGGCGCGGGAACTGAAGCTTTCTTT

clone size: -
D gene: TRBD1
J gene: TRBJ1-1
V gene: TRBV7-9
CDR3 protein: CASSIRTGGAFF
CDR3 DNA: TGTGCCAGCAGCATAAGGACAGGGGGTGCTTTCTTT

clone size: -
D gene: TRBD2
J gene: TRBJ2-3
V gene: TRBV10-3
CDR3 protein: CAISESRAGRGSNTQYF
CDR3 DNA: TGTGCCATCAGTGAGTCGAGGGCGGGGAGGGGATCCAATACGCAGTATTTT

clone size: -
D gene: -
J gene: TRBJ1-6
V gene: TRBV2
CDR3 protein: CASSGTVRNSPLHF
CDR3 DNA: TGTGCCAGCAGTGGGACAGTTCGCAATTCACCCCTCCACTTT

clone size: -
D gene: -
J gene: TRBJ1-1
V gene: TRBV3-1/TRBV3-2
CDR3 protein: CASSPFPGATEAFF
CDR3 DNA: TGTGCCAGCAGCCCCTTCCCAGGGGCCACTGAAGCTTTCTTT

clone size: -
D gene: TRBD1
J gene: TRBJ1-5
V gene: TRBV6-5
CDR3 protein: CASTLDRANQPQHF
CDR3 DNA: TGTGCCAGCACCCTCGACAGGGCCAATCAGCCCCAGCATTTT

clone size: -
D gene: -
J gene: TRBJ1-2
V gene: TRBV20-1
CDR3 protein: CSASIGGGYTF
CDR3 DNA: TGCAGTGCTAGTATCGGAGGTGGCTACACCTTC